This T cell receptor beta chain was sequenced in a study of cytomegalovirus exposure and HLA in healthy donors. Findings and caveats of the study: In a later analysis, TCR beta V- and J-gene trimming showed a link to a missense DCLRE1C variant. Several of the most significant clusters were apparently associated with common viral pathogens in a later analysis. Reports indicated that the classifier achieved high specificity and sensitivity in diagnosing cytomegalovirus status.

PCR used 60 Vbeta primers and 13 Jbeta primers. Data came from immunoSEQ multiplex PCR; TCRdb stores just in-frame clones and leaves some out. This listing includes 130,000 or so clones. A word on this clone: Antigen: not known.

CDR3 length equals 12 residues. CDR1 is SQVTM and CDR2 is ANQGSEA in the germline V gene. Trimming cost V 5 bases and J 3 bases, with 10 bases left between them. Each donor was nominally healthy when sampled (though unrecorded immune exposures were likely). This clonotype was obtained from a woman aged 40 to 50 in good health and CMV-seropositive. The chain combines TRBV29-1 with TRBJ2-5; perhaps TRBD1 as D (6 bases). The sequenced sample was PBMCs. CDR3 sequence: CSVLDRKETQYF. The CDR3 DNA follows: TGCAGCGTTCTGGACAGAAAAGAGACCCAGTACTTC. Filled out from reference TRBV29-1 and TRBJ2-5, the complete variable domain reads SAVISQKPSRDICQRGTSLTIQCQVDSQVTMMFWYRQQPGQSLTLIATANQGSEATYESGFVIDKFPISRPNLTFSTLTVSNMSPEDSSIYLCSVLDRKETQYFGPGTRLLVL.